This note documents a single TCR beta chain sequence. Authors' methods: Nucleated cell number was recorded as an estimate derived from reference gene primer amplification. Sequencing used immunoSEQ multiplex PCR; TCRdb keeps in-frame clones, though not all of them. V and J calls and clone size are as listed in that table; D and trimming were resolved from the DNA. The table includes about 220,000 clones, 86% detected once. This entry comes from a study of blood T cell repertoires in COVID-19. The overall study: Specimens from acute and convalescent COVID-19 originated in the United States, Italy and Spain. In each case, the material was cDNA or gDNA derived from T cells, B-cell-depleted T cells, or PBMCs.

The specimen was peripheral blood. The sequence came from a man between 25 and 39 years old who had recovered from COVID-19.

The DNA of the CDR3 is TGTGCCAGCTCCCTTCCCATCGCTACCCCTCGGGAGCAGTACTTC. Amino acids: CASSLPIATPREQYF. The chain links TRBV18 to TRBJ2-7; the D is unclear. This CDR3 spans 15 amino acids. The germline gives CDR1 KGHSH, CDR2 LQKENI. V dropped 6 bases and J dropped 7 bases, with 22 bases sitting between them.